This TCR beta chain emerged from a study of PD-1 blockade in classical Hodgkin lymphoma. The CDR3 length is 13 residues. Germline CDR1 reads SNHLY; CDR2 reads FYNNEI. Trimming cost V 4 bases and J 5 bases, with 8 bases left between them. No patient escaped relapse after autologous stem cell transplantation, and brentuximab vedotin exposure varied. Patients showed best responses of complete response, partial response or progressive disease. Study-wide points: CD4+ but not CD8+ TCR diversity rose significantly by C4D1.

TCRdb keeps only in-frame clones here, not all; method: immunoSEQ multiplex PCR. The sample comprises some 96,000 clones, 75% to 90% of which are singletons, and 12% rests with the top ten. This clone turned up a few times. The antigen is unknown. The chain combines TRBV2 with TRBJ2-2; D is uncertain. The TCR sequence derives from a human donor with classical Hodgkin lymphoma. The sequencing here drew on peripheral blood mononuclear cells (PBMCs), taken at baseline. CDR3 region: CASSAWRTGELFF. In DNA, the CDR3 is TGTGCCAGCAGTGCGTGGCGTACCGGGGAGCTGTTTTTT.